Following are 23 T cell receptor beta chains from one sample sequenced in a study of T cells in Graves' hyperthyroidism and ophthalmopathy (dated by TCRdb to the late 2010s). Library preparation employed multiplex PCR. The sequencer was an Illumina HiSeq 2000. The TCR beta CDR3 regions were amplified from the RNA transcripts. For the first round of RT-PCR on the TCR CDR3, the HTBI primer set was used together with the Qiagen OneStep RT-PCR kit. TCRdb reran the public reads through fastp at Q25 and MiXCR, keeping productive beta chains. Under each unique CDR3 protein, matching rows form one entry showing the most common genes and DNA. In all, the sample holds around 660,000 distinct CDR3 sequences, and just under 45% of those were seen once. The leading ten clones occupy 6.5% to 9% of the sample. Sequencing was carried out using peripheral blood or thyroid tissue (not recorded which). Receptors originate from an adult man with Graves' disease, either hyperthyroidism or ophthalmopathy (not recorded which).

This rearrangement joins TRBV9 to TRBJ1-6; weak D call: TRBD1 (5 bases). Trimming removed 1 base at V and 10 bases at J, with 9 bases between. Germline V lookup: CDR1 SGDLS, CDR2 YYNGEE. The CDR3 has 13 residues. As DNA, the CDR3 is TGTGCCAGCAGCGTAACGCAGGGCTCACCCCTCCACTTT. Its protein is CASSVTQGSPLHF.

This clonotype has a count of ten or more. The chain couples TRBV7-8 to TRBJ1-6; weak D call: TRBD1 (5 bases). CDR1 and CDR2 (germline): SGHVS, FQNEAQ. The CDR3 is made up of 17 amino acids. Trimming took 1 base from V and 0 from J, leaving 10 bases between them. CDR3 loop: CASSLGQGSSYNSPLHF. CDR3 DNA: TGTGCCAGCAGCTTAGGGCAGGGCAGCTCCTATAATTCACCCCTCCACTTT.

The gene calls are TRBV6-5 and TRBJ2-7; no definite D call. The V end lost 6 bases, the J end lost 5 bases, and 14 bases lay between the germline ends. Germline values: CDR1 MNHEY, CDR2 SVGAGI. The CDR3 is 13 amino acids. The CDR3 reads CASRDDMSNEQYF. CDR3 sequence (DNA): TGTGCCAGCAGGGATGACATGAGCAACGAGCAGTACTTC.

There are a few counts of this clonotype. The chain has TRBV7-9 and TRBJ2-7, with TRBD2 identical over 11 bases. V dropped 3 bases and J dropped 5; count of bases not matched to a gene: 6. This CDR3 is 15 amino acids long. Germline V gene sequence: CDR1 SEHNR, CDR2 FQNEAQ (reference sequence). The CDR3 protein is CASSFRTSGLNEQYF. In DNA, the CDR3 is TGTGCCAGCAGCTTCCGGACTAGCGGGTTGAACGAGCAGTACTTC.

This clonotype appeared a few times. The chain has TRBV12-3 or TRBV12-4 and TRBJ1-6; TRBD1 agrees at 8 bases. V gave up 5 bases and J gave up 8 bases; unmatched junction bases: 8. This CDR3 contains 15 residues. The CDR3 region has the DNA TGTGCCAGCAGTCCCCGTGCAGGGGGCGATTCACCCCTCCACTTT. Residues: CASSPRAGGDSPLHF.

This clonotype has ten or more counts. The V call is TRBV7-8, the J call TRBJ1-6; unclear D gene. Trimming removed 5 bases from V and 9 bases from J, with 11 bases in between. Germline V lookup: CDR1 SGHVS, CDR2 FQNEAQ. CDR3 length: 13 amino acids. The CDR3 coding sequence is TGTGCCAGCAGCCAAGTCTCGTCTTCACCCCTCCACTTT. Protein product: CASSQVSSSPLHF. The variable domain in full, with the rest retrieved from reference TRBV7-8 and TRBJ1-6, is GAGVSQSPRYKVAKRGQDVALRCDPISGHVSLFWYQQALGQGPEFLTYFQNEAQLDKSGLPSDRFFAERPEGSVSTLKIQRTQQEDSAVYLCASSQVSSSPLHFGNGTRLTVT.

V usage is TRBV29-1 and J usage is TRBJ1-6; D is possibly TRBD1 (6 bases). Germline CDR1 SQVTM, CDR2 ANQGSEA. The CDR3 contains 13 residues. V gave up 1 base and J gave up 9 bases, with 10 bases separating them. Here the CDR3 DNA reads TGCAGCGTTGAAGTAGGGGGGGTTTCACCCCTCCACTTT. Amino acid sequence: CSVEVGGVSPLHF.

This clonotype showed up just once. The gene calls are TRBV10-3 and TRBJ1-2; 8 bases align to TRBD1. Trimming removed 5 bases from V and 7 bases from J; junction bases left unmatched: 9. Germline assignment: CDR1 ENHRY and CDR2 SYGVKD. This CDR3 comprises 14 residues. This chain's CDR3 is CAISSGTGSGGYTF. DNA for the CDR3: TGTGCCATCAGTTCCGGGACAGGCAGTGGTGGCTACACCTTC.

The V and J genes are TRBV19 and TRBJ2-2, with TRBD2 identical over 7 bases. After removal of 3 bases from V and 4 bases from J, the junction contained 8 bases not matched to a gene. CDR3 size: 16 residues. Germline CDR1 is LNHDA and CDR2 is SQIVND (reference sequence). CDR3 loop: CASSIRLAEGTGELFF. The CDR3 nucleotides are TGTGCCAGTAGTATTCGGCTAGCGGAGGGCACCGGGGAGCTGTTTTTT.

A note on this clonotype: Its ends do not fully match the called genes, so a read error is possible. The V gene is TRBV15, the J gene TRBJ1-5, with 11 bases matching TRBD1. The CDR3 spans 19 residues. CDR1 is LNHNV and CDR2 is YYDKDF in the germline V gene (reference sequence). CDR3 in DNA: TGTGCCAGCAGCCCGGACAGGGGGCGGGCATCGCGCAGCAATCAGCCCCAGCATTTT. Its protein is CASSPDRGRASRSNQPQHF. Full variable domain (rest looked up from reference TRBV15 and TRBJ1-5): DAMVIQNPRYQVTQFGKPVTLSCSQTLNHNVMYWYQQKSSQAPKLLFHYYDKDFNNEADTPDNFQSRRPNTSFCFLDIRSPGLGDTAMYLCASSPDRGRASRSNQPQHFGDGTRLSIL.

This chain joins TRBV7-3 and TRBJ1-6; no definite D call. The CDR3 is 13 residues long. Germline V gene lookup returns CDR1 SGHTA and CDR2 FQGTGA. Deletions cut 6 bases from V and 8 bases from J, with 11 bases between. The CDR3 nucleotides are TGTGCCAGCAGTTATGACCTGGATTCACCCCTCCACTTT. Translation: CASSYDLDSPLHF.

V gene TRBV29-1 combines with J gene TRBJ2-7, with D tentatively TRBD2 (5 bases). Trimming stripped 2 bases from V and 3 bases from J, with 8 bases between. The CDR3 length is 12 residues. Germline CDR1 reads SQVTM; CDR2 reads ANQGSEA. The chain's CDR3 is CSVERRGYEQYF. DNA for the CDR3: TGCAGCGTTGAACGACGGGGCTACGAGCAGTACTTC.

V usage is TRBV6-5 and J usage is TRBJ1-1; no firm D call. V was clipped by 4 bases and J by 6 bases, with 15 bases between them. The length of the CDR3 is 14 residues. From germline, CDR1 is MNHEY and CDR2 SVGAGI. The DNA for the CDR3 is TGTGCCAGCAGTTCGTCTGACGGTGAACCTGAAGCTTTCTTT. Amino acid sequence: CASSSSDGEPEAFF.

This clonotype was seen at least ten times. The chain uses TRBV20-1 and TRBJ1-2; no clear D gene. Germline-derived CDR1 and CDR2 are DFQATT and SNEGSKA (reference sequence). Deletions cut 0 bases from V and 5 bases from J, with 10 bases between. The CDR3 length is 13 residues. The CDR3 DNA reads TGCAGTGCTAGAGATGCCTTGTTATATGGCTACACCTTC. It translates to CSARDALLYGYTF.

The chain employs TRBV25-1 and TRBJ1-5, with 11 bases aligning to TRBD1. The J segment lost 5 bases and the V segment lost 4 bases, leaving 4 bases of the junction unmatched. CDR3 size: 15 residues. CDR1 and CDR2 (germline): MGHDK, SYGVNS. The CDR3 DNA follows: TGTGCCAGCAGTGGGACAGGGGGCTCGGATCAGCCCCAGCATTTT. It specifies CASSGTGGSDQPQHF. The full variable domain, completed using reference TRBV25-1 and TRBJ1-5, is EADIYQTPRYLVIGTGKKITLECSQTMGHDKMYWYQQDPGMELHLIHYSYGVNSTEKGDLSSESTVSRIRTEHFPLTLESARPSHTSQYLCASSGTGGSDQPQHFGDGTRLSIL.

In its sample, this clonotype was seen many times. This chain uses TRBV11-2 with TRBJ1-2; TRBD1 aligns across 9 bases. V lost 3 bases to trimming and J lost 6 bases; unmatched junction nucleotides: 5. Looked up from germline, CDR1 is SGHAT and CDR2 is FQNNGV. This CDR3 is 14 amino acids long. This chain's CDR3 is CASSLGQGGDGYTF. CDR3 nucleotides: TGTGCCAGCAGCTTGGGACAGGGTGGCGATGGCTACACCTTC.

This clonotype was seen a handful of times. The chain carries TRBV12-3 or TRBV12-4 and TRBJ2-7; TRBD2 matches 13 bases. The CDR3 runs to 15 residues. The junction had 5 bases not matched to a gene; V was cut back by 4 bases and J by 5 bases. This CDR3 is CASSSTSGGTNEQYF. The CDR3 nucleotides are TGTGCCAGCAGTTCGACTAGCGGGGGGACCAACGAGCAGTACTTC.

This clonotype was recorded a few times. This chain joins TRBV12-5 and TRBJ1-1; no reliable D call. V lost 6 bases and J lost 5, with 7 bases in between. The CDR3 runs to 11 residues. CDR1 LGHNT and CDR2 FRNRAP come from the germline V gene. In DNA form, the CDR3 reads TGTGCTAGTGGGGCATGGACTGAAGCTTTCTTT. As protein: CASGAWTEAFF. The full variable domain, rest sourced from reference TRBV12-5 and TRBJ1-1, is DARVTQTPRHKVTEMGQEVTMRCQPILGHNTVFWYRQTMMQGLELLAYFRNRAPLDDSGMPKDRFSAEMPDATLATLKIQPSEPRDSAVYFCASGAWTEAFFGQGTRLTVV.

The V call is TRBV20-1, the J call TRBJ1-1; D call uncertain. V was trimmed by 4 bases and J by 4 bases, leaving 10 bases between them. This CDR3 has 12 residues. Germline CDR1 is DFQATT and CDR2 is SNEGSKA (reference sequence). The CDR3 reads CSAMQEGTEAFF. CDR3 nucleotide sequence: TGCAGTGCTATGCAGGAAGGCACTGAAGCTTTCTTT.

This rearrangement joins TRBV2 to TRBJ2-5; D possibly corresponds to TRBD1 (5 bases). This CDR3 is built from 15 residues. V dropped 6 bases and J dropped 9 bases, with 23 bases sitting between them. CDR1 and CDR2 from the germline V gene are SNHLY and FYNNEI. This CDR3 reads CASSLGKQAHQPQYF. Written as DNA, the CDR3 is TGTGCCAGCAGCTTAGGGAAACAGGCCCATCAGCCCCAGTACTTC.

This clonotype appeared many times. V is TRBV12-3 or TRBV12-4 and J is TRBJ1-4; the D gene is possibly TRBD1 (5 bases). There are 14 residues in the CDR3. Trimming left V 3 bases short and J 8 bases short, with 13 bases between. The CDR3 DNA follows: TGTGCCAGCAGTTTTCGGGTCGGGGGAGAAAAACTGTTTTTT. It encodes CASSFRVGGEKLFF.

This clonotype was detected once. The chain couples TRBV25-1 to TRBJ2-5, with D possibly TRBD2 on 5 matching bases. The CDR3 has 14 amino acids. Germline V gene sequence: CDR1 MGHDK, CDR2 SYGVNS. Trimming shortened V by 5 bases and J by 4 bases, and 14 bases separated the two germline ends. The CDR3 region is CASSLTLDSETQYF. For the CDR3, the DNA is TGTGCCAGCAGTTTAACACTAGATTCAGAGACCCAGTACTTC.

This clonotype was observed at least ten times. V is TRBV20-1 and J is TRBJ2-5; 9 positions agree with TRBD2. Germline V gene sequence: CDR1 DFQATT, CDR2 SNEGSKA (reference sequence). The V and J ends lost 5 bases and 5 bases, in that order; junction bases with no gene match: 12. This CDR3 comprises 15 residues. Written as DNA, the CDR3 is TGCAGTGCTCACGGACCGGGACTAGCTGAGGAGACCCAGTACTTC. This codes for CSAHGPGLAEETQYF.